The 21 T cell receptor beta chains presented below share a single source sample, sequenced in a study of T-cell reconstitution after alpha-beta-depleted transplantation in children. Preparation of the TCRbeta library used unique molecular identifiers. MiXCR was run by TCRdb on the PCR reads, yielding one entry per CDR3 protein. The sample includes about 310,000 distinct CDR3 sequences, 23% of them seen just once. The sample consisted of PBMCs, mostly from graft donor cells, taken 180 days after TCRalphabeta/CD19-depleted stem cell transplant. The receptors derive from a male patient younger than 18 who had a stem cell transplant for acute lymphoblastic leukemia, so the T cells may come from the graft donor.

This clonotype was found a few times. The chain links TRBV7-9 to TRBJ2-7, with D tentatively TRBD1 (5 bases). The V gene lost 1 base and the J gene lost 0 bases, with 7 bases spanning the gap. The CDR3 runs to 14 residues. Germline V gives CDR1 SEHNR, CDR2 FQNEAQ (reference sequence). The CDR3 coding sequence is TGTGCCAGCAGCTTAGAGACAGTCTCCTACGAGCAGTACTTC. Protein product: CASSLETVSYEQYF. Full variable domain (outside the CDR3, taken from reference TRBV7-9 and TRBJ2-7): DTGVSQNPRHKITKRGQNVTFRCDPISEHNRLYWYRQTLGQGPEFLTYFQNEAQLEKSRLLSDRFSAERPKGSFSTLEIQRTEQGDSAMYLCASSLETVSYEQYFGPGTRLTVT.

The chain couples TRBV28 to TRBJ1-2; 9 bases map to TRBD1. The CDR3 loop spans 13 amino acids. Per the germline V gene, CDR1 is MDHEN and CDR2 is SYDVKM. With V trimmed by 9 bases and J by 4 bases, 6 bases remained unmatched. The CDR3 nucleotides are TGTGCCAGTAGAGACAGGGGGGCCTATGGCTACACCTTC. This translates into CASRDRGAYGYTF.

This clonotype was observed a few times. The chain employs TRBV15 and TRBJ1-4; D gene unclear. CDR1 is LNHNV, CDR2 YYDKDF, per germline (reference sequence). The CDR3 runs 16 residues. Trimming took off 1 base at V and 6 bases at J, with 15 bases between the two ends. Here the CDR3 DNA reads TGTGCCACCAGCAGAGGACCGGGCCTAACGTATGAAAAACTGTTTTTT. Encoded protein: CATSRGPGLTYEKLFF.

The rearrangement uses TRBV20-1 and TRBJ2-5; a possible D gene is TRBD2 (5 bases). Germline CDR1 DFQATT, CDR2 SNEGSKA (reference sequence). The CDR3 spans 13 residues. Trimming shortened V by 5 bases and J by 4 bases, and 14 bases separated the two germline ends. The CDR3 sequence: CSAPTEGRETQYF. The CDR3 coding sequence is TGCAGTGCTCCCACCGAGGGCCGAGAGACCCAGTACTTC.

This clonotype was picked up a small number of times. V usage is TRBV9 and J usage is TRBJ2-7; D ambiguous. Trimming shortened V by 0 bases and J by 2 bases, and 9 bases separated the two germline ends. Germline V gene sequence: CDR1 SGDLS, CDR2 YYNGEE. This CDR3 contains 14 residues. CDR3 amino acids: CASSVVEFPYEQYF. In DNA, the CDR3 is TGTGCCAGCAGCGTAGTGGAGTTCCCCTACGAGCAGTACTTC. Using reference TRBV9 and TRBJ2-7 for the parts outside the CDR3, the full variable domain is DSGVTQTPKHLITATGQRVTLRCSPRSGDLSVYWYQQSLDQGLQFLIQYYNGEERAKGNILERFSAQQFPDLHSELNLSSLELGDSALYFCASSVVEFPYEQYFGPGTRLTVT.

The J gene is TRBJ1-2, the V gene TRBV4-1; D gene unclear. V was clipped by 5 bases and J by 2 bases, with 6 bases between them. Germline V gives CDR1 MGHRA, CDR2 YSYEKL. The CDR3 sequence is 12 residues long. CDR3 in amino acids: CASSTRNYGYTF. As DNA, the CDR3 is TGCGCCAGCAGCACGAGAAACTATGGCTACACCTTC.

This chain connects TRBV7-6 to TRBJ2-5, with D possibly matching TRBD1 (6 bases). Per germline, CDR1 SGHVS and CDR2 FNYEAQ. The V and J ends lost 2 bases and 0 bases respectively, with 10 bases between them. The CDR3 is made up of 15 amino acids. As DNA, the CDR3 is TGTGCCAGCAGCTTAAAAACAGGGTACCAAGAGACCCAGTACTTC. Translated, it gives CASSLKTGYQETQYF.

A few counts support this clonotype. The V gene is TRBV7-9, the J gene TRBJ2-7; 8 positions match TRBD2. Germline CDR1 is SEHNR and CDR2 is FQNEAQ (reference sequence). The CDR3 has 14 amino acids. Trimming removed 5 bases from V and 4 bases from J; junction bases left unmatched: 7. For the CDR3, the DNA is TGTGCCAGCAGCCCGCCCGGGACTAGGTACGAGCAGTACTTC. Its translation: CASSPPGTRYEQYF.

CDR3 bases: TGCGCCAGCAGCTTGGGGGGACAGGGGAATCAGCCCCAGCATTTT. It yields the protein CASSLGGQGNQPQHF. The chain is built from TRBV5-1 and TRBJ1-5; 10 bases are shared with TRBD1. V dropped 0 bases and J dropped 4; count of bases not matched to a gene: 1. There are 15 residues in the CDR3. Germline CDR1 and CDR2: SGHRS and YFSETQ.

The rearrangement uses TRBV7-6 and TRBJ2-7; D unclear. V was shortened by 1 base and J by 1 base, with 8 bases between the two germline ends. Per germline, CDR1 SGHVS and CDR2 FNYEAQ. The CDR3 is 14 residues long. CDR3: CASSLGARSYEQYF. CDR3 bases: TGTGCCAGCAGCTTAGGCGCCAGATCCTACGAGCAGTACTTC.

This clonotype was seen more than once but under ten times. The chain has TRBV6-5 and TRBJ2-1, with D perhaps matching TRBD1 or TRBD2 (6 bases each). V lost 2 bases and J 7 bases, leaving 15 bases between the germline ends. CDR1 and CDR2 (germline): MNHEY, SVGAGI. This CDR3 spans 15 amino acids. The CDR3 sequence: CASSYGVGGGNEQFF. As DNA, the CDR3 is TGTGCCAGCAGTTACGGGGTCGGGGGCGGGAATGAGCAGTTCTTC.

The chain uses TRBV11-2 and TRBJ2-2; D not resolved. V was clipped by 8 bases and J by 1 base, with 17 bases between them. CDR3 length: 16 residues. CDR1 SGHAT and CDR2 FQNNGV come from the germline V gene. The CDR3 region is CASGLRRGRNTGELFF. CDR3 DNA sequence: TGTGCCAGCGGCCTGCGTCGCGGAAGGAACACCGGGGAGCTGTTTTTT.

The rearrangement joins TRBV29-1 to TRBJ1-2, with 12 bases fitting TRBD1. The CDR3 extends over 16 amino acids. CDR1 and CDR2 (germline): SQVTM, ANQGSEA. V was pared by 5 bases and J by 2 bases, with 9 bases of the junction left unmatched. CDR3 amino acids: CSVSPGTGGANYGYTF. CDR3 coding DNA: TGCAGCGTTAGCCCGGGGACAGGGGGCGCCAACTATGGCTACACCTTC.

The rearrangement joins TRBV12-3 or TRBV12-4 to TRBJ1-3; 8 bases line up with TRBD1. This CDR3 has 16 residues. The V segment lost 6 bases and the J segment 2 bases; nucleotides outside the gene matches: 9. The DNA for the CDR3 is TGTGCCAGCAGCGAGCTCCCACAGGGGGCTGGAAACACCATATATTTT. It yields the protein CASSELPQGAGNTIYF.

This clonotype was detected only a few times. The chain is built from TRBV7-8 and TRBJ2-7, with 7 bases fitting TRBD1. Per germline, CDR1 SGHVS and CDR2 FQNEAQ. The CDR3 is 11 residues long. Unmatched junction bases numbered 8, after V lost 5 bases and J lost 13 bases. CDR3 in amino acids: CASSLDRASYF. CDR3 in DNA: TGTGCCAGCAGCCTCGACAGGGCCTCCTACTTC.

This clonotype appeared a few times. The CDR3 region is CASSLTTSGNEQFF. DNA for the CDR3: TGTGCCAGCAGCTTGACGACTAGCGGCAATGAGCAGTTCTTC. This chain uses TRBV7-2 with TRBJ2-1; 9 positions agree with TRBD2. The CDR3 length is 14 residues. Germline CDR1 and CDR2: SGHTA and FQGNSA. The V and J ends lost 3 bases and 6 bases, in that order; junction bases with no gene match: 3.

This clonotype came up a few times. The V call is TRBV7-2, the J call TRBJ1-2; 9 positions agree with TRBD1. Germline CDR1 SGHTA, CDR2 FQGNSA. The CDR3 is 16 amino acids. J was trimmed by 5 bases and V by 3 bases; bases with no gene match: 10. The chain's CDR3 is CASSLNYRDRVYGYTF. CDR3 DNA: TGTGCCAGCAGCTTGAACTACCGGGACAGGGTTTATGGCTACACCTTC.

This clonotype appeared a single time. The chain is built from TRBV19 and TRBJ1-6; D ambiguous. The CDR3 totals 13 residues. Trimming left V 6 bases short and J 8 bases short, with 11 bases between. From germline, CDR1 is LNHDA and CDR2 SQIVND (reference sequence). This chain's CDR3 is CASSAVADSPLHF. Written as DNA, the CDR3 is TGTGCCAGTAGCGCCGTGGCGGATTCACCCCTCCACTTT.

This clonotype was seen a few times. V gene TRBV20-1 combines with J gene TRBJ2-1; D gene unclear. Trimming cost V 4 bases and J 5 bases, with 6 bases left between them. Germline CDR1 is DFQATT and CDR2 is SNEGSKA (reference sequence). The CDR3 consists of 11 residues. Here the CDR3 DNA reads TGCAGTGCTACCCCTGACAATGAGCAGTTCTTC. This translates into CSATPDNEQFF.

The chain links TRBV11-1 to TRBJ2-5; 7 nucleotides align to TRBD2. The ends lost 7 bases at V and 4 bases at J; junction bases unmatched: 9. In germline, CDR1 is SGHAT, CDR2 FQDESV (reference sequence). This CDR3 comprises 14 residues. Written as DNA, the CDR3 is TGTGCCAGCACCAACTTTGGCGGGAGAGAGACCCAGTACTTC. It codes for CASTNFGGRETQYF.

The chain carries TRBV29-1 and TRBJ1-5; 7 nucleotides match TRBD1. This CDR3 region has 16 residues. Losses at the gene ends were 4 bases for V and 3 bases for J; bases not matched to a gene: 12. CDR1 is SQVTM, CDR2 ANQGSEA, per germline. In DNA form, the CDR3 reads TGCAGCGTTGGGGACAGCCTCAGCTCGGACAATCAGCCCCAGCATTTT. Protein product: CSVGDSLSSDNQPQHF.